The entry that follows covers one T cell receptor (beta chain) sequence. Its specificity is not known. This PCR relied on a set of 60 Vbeta primers and 13 Jbeta primers. Clones were sequenced by immunoSEQ multiplex PCR, and TCRdb holds only the in-frame ones, with some missing. The sample holds 80,000 to 100,000 clones. Germline loops: CDR1 MNHNS, CDR2 SASEGT. The CDR3 has 13 residues. The J segment lost 3 bases and the V segment lost 11 bases, leaving 10 bases of the junction unmatched. This entry belongs to a study of cytomegalovirus exposure and HLA in healthy donors. Overall study: Of fewer than 450 genotyped donors, roughly 81% clustered with self-reported Caucasian donors. General study findings and limits: CMV antigen specificity of three CMV-associated chains was confirmed in vitro.

The chain recombines TRBV6-1 with TRBJ2-7, with 7 nucleotides matching TRBD1. The sequence came from a man aged 45-60 years in good health and CMV-seronegative. Specimen: PBMCs. CDR3 sequence reads: CASLIYRGYEQYF. CDR3 coding DNA: TGTGCCTCACTCATCTACAGGGGCTACGAGCAGTACTTC.